Only a few counts were recorded for the clone carrying this T cell receptor (beta chain). Semi-nested PCR with Nested Universal Primer A followed constant-region reverse priming of full-length variable regions. TCRdb ran MiXCR on the 5' RACE reads and lists one entry per CDR3 protein. Of roughly 13,000 distinct CDR3 sequences listed, roughly a quarter were seen once; the top ten hold 3%. CD25-based Treg depletion was applied to purified naive CD4+ T cells. The specimen sequenced was naive CD4+ T cells sorted from blood. Specified subset: naive CD4+ T cells, CD4+CD45RA+CD25-. The sequence was obtained from a female donor with breast cancer.

CDR3 in DNA: TGCGCCAGCAGCTCAGCCCCCGGGACCGCGAACACCGGGGAGCTGTTTTTT. This encodes CASSSAPGTANTGELFF. The V call is TRBV5-1, the J call TRBJ2-2; TRBD1 or TRBD2 may be the D gene (5 bases each). Germline CDR1 is SGHRS and CDR2 is YFSETQ. This CDR3 has 17 residues. V lost 3 bases and J lost 0, with 15 bases in between. Looking up the rest from reference TRBV5-1 and TRBJ2-2 gives the full variable domain: KAGVTQTPRYLIKTRGQQVTLSCSPISGHRSVSWYQQTPGQGLQFLFEYFSETQRNKGNFPGRFSGRQFSNSRSEMNVSTLELGDSALYLCASSSAPGTANTGELFFGEGSRLTVL.